This passage covers 3 T cell receptor beta chains from one sample sequenced in a study of T cells after yellow fever vaccination. A single record per CDR3 protein comes from TCRdb applying MiXCR to the 5' RACE reads. The sample includes 400,000 to 450,000 distinct CDR3 sequences, 18% of them seen just once. This sample comprised PBMCs, obtained before the yellow fever booster vaccination. These receptor sequences come from a man between 18 and 35 years old who received the YFV17D yellow fever vaccine.

This clonotype has just a few counts. The V and J genes are TRBV18 and TRBJ2-5; weak D call: TRBD1 (7 bases). The germline V and J ends were trimmed by 3 bases and 0 bases, with 14 bases remaining between them. This CDR3 has 16 residues. CDR1 is KGHSH and CDR2 is LQKENI in the germline V gene. The CDR3 spells CASSPRQGGHQETQYF. The CDR3 region has the DNA TGTGCCAGCTCACCTCGCCAGGGGGGCCACCAAGAGACCCAGTACTTC.

This clonotype was counted a few times. This chain connects TRBV7-2 to TRBJ1-2; D gene unclear. From germline, CDR1 is SGHTA and CDR2 FQGNSA. The CDR3 is made up of 15 amino acids. Between the trimmed V and J ends, which lost 1 base and 3 bases, there was a span of 12 bases. The CDR3 sequence is CASSLVGVLHYGYTF. The CDR3 DNA reads TGTGCCAGCAGCTTAGTGGGAGTGCTTCACTATGGCTACACCTTC. The whole variable domain, remainder taken from reference TRBV7-2 and TRBJ1-2, is GAGVSQSPSNKVTEKGKDVELRCDPISGHTALYWYRQSLGQGLEFLIYFQGNSAPDKSGLPSDRFSAERTGGSVSTLTIQRTQQEDSAVYLCASSLVGVLHYGYTFGSGTRLTVV.

This clonotype was counted only a few times. V usage is TRBV6-6 and J usage is TRBJ1-1; D gene ambiguous. Germline V CDR1 and CDR2: MNHNY, SVGAGI (reference sequence). The CDR3 runs 13 residues. V was cut by 4 bases and J by 4 bases, with 10 bases left in between. In DNA, the CDR3 is TGTGCCAGCAGTTGGGGATCGACCACTGAAGCTTTCTTT. Protein product: CASSWGSTTEAFF.